This T cell receptor beta chain was observed in a study of shared clonotypes between healthy human individuals. Clones were read by immunoSEQ multiplex PCR, and TCRdb kept only the in-frame ones, dropping some. Among approximately 600,000 clones listed, roughly 95% were seen once. The CDR3 is 15 residues long. The V end was cut by 3 bases, the J end by 8 bases, with 16 bases between. Germline V gene lookup returns CDR1 MGHDK and CDR2 SYGVNS. Naive CD8 cells, CD45RO-negative and positively selected for CCR7, excluded terminally differentiated effector memory CD45RA+ cells. The receptor was isolated from a woman in her thirties in good health. Sequences were obtained from naive CD8+ T cells sorted from blood. The chain combines TRBV25-1 with TRBJ1-4; D call uncertain. The CDR3: CASSDSPPDREKLFF. The CDR3 bases are TGTGCCAGCAGTGATTCGCCCCCCGACCGGGAAAAACTGTTTTTT.